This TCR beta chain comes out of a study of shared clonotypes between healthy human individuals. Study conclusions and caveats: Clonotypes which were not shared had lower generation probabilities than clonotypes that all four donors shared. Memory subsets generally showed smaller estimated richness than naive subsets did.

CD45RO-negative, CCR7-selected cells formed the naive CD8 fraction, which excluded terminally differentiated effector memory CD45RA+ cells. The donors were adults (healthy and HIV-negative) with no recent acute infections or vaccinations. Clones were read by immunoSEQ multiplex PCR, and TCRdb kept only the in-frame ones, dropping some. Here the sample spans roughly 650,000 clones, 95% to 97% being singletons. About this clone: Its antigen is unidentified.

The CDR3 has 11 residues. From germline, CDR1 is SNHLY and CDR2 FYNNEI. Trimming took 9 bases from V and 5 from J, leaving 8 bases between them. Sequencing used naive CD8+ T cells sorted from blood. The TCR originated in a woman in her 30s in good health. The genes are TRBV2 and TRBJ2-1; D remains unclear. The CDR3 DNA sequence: TGTGCCAGTTGTATCGACAATGAGCAGTTCTTC. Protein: CASCIDNEQFF.